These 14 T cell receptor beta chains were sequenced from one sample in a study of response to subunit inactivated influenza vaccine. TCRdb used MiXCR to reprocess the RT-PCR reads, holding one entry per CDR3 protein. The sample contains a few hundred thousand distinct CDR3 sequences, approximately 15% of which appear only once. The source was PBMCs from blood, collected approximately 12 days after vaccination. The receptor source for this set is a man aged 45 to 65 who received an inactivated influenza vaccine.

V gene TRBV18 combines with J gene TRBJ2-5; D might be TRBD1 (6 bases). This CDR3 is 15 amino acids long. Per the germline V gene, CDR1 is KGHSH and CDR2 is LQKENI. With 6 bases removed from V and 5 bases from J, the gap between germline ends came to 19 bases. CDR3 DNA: TGTGCCAGCTCCCTGAGACAGGTGGTGAGGGAGACCCAGTACTTC. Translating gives CASSLRQVVRETQYF.

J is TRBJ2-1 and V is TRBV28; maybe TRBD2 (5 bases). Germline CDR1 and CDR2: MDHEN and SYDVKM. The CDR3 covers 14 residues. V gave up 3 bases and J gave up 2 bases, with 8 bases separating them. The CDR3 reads CASSFYGTYNEQFF. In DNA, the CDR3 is TGTGCCAGCAGTTTCTACGGGACCTACAATGAGCAGTTCTTC.

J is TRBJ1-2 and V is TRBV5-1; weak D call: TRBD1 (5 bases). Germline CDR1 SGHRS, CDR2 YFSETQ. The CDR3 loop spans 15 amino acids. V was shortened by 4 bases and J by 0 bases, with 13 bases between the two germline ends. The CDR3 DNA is TGCGCCAGCAGCCCCGGGGACCGCCCTAACTATGGCTACACCTTC. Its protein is CASSPGDRPNYGYTF.

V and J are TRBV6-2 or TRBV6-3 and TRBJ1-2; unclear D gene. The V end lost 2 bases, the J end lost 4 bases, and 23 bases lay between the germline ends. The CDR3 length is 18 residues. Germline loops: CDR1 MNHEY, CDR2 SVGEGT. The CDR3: CASSYADGTRAIFYGYTF. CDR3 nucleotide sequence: TGTGCCAGCAGTTACGCCGACGGAACCAGAGCCATTTTCTATGGCTACACCTTC.

For the CDR3, the DNA is TGCAGCGTTGACAGGGGATATGGCTACACCTTC. Encoded protein: CSVDRGYGYTF. The chain couples TRBV29-1 to TRBJ1-2, with a weak D call TRBD1 (6 bases). CDR3 length: 11 amino acids. Trimming cost V 3 bases and J 5 bases, with 7 bases left between them. Per the germline V gene, CDR1 is SQVTM and CDR2 is ANQGSEA.

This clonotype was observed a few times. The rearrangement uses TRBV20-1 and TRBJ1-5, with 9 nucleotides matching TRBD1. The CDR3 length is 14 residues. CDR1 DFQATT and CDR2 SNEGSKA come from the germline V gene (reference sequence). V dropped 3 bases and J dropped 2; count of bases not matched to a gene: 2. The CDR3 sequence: CSASRDRGNQPQHF. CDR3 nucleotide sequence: TGCAGTGCTAGTCGGGACAGGGGCAATCAGCCCCAGCATTTT.

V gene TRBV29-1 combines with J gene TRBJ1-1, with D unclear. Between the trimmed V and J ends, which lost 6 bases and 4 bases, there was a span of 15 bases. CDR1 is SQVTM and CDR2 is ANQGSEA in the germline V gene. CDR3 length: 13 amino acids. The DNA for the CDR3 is TGCAGCGTCCTCCGGCAAGTCGCCACTGAAGCTTTCTTT. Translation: CSVLRQVATEAFF.

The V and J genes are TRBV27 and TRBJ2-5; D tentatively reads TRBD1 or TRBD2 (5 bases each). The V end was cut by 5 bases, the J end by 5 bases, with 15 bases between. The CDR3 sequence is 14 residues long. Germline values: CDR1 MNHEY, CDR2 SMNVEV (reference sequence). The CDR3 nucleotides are TGTGCCAGCAGTCCCTCAATCGGGGCTGAGACCCAGTACTTC. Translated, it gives CASSPSIGAETQYF.

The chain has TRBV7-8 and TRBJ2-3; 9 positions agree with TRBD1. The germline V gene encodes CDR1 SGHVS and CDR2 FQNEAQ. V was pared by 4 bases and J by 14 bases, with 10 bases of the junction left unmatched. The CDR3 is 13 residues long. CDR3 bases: TGTGCCAGCAGCTCCAACCGGGACAGGGCACGGTATTTT. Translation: CASSSNRDRARYF. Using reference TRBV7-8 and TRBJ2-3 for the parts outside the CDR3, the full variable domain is GAGVSQSPRYKVAKRGQDVALRCDPISGHVSLFWYQQALGQGPEFLTYFQNEAQLDKSGLPSDRFFAERPEGSVSTLKIQRTQQEDSAVYLCASSSNRDRARYFGPGTRLTVL.

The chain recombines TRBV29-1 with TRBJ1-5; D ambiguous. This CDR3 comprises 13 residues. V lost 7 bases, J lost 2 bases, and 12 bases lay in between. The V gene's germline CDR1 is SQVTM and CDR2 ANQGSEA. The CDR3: CSANIGGNQPQHF. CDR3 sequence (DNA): TGCAGCGCGAACATTGGGGGCAATCAGCCCCAGCATTTT.

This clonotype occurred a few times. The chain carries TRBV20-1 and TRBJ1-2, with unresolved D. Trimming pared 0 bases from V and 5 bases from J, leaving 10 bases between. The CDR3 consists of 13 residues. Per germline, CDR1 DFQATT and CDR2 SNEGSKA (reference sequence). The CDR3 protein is CSARDPSPYGYTF. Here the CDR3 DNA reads TGCAGTGCTAGAGATCCCAGCCCTTATGGCTACACCTTC.

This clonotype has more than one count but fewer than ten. CDR3: CASSAGFISSYEQYF. The DNA for the CDR3 is TGTGCCAGCAGTGCGGGGTTCATCAGCTCCTACGAGCAGTACTTC. The V call is TRBV9, the J call TRBJ2-7, with D perhaps matching TRBD2 (6 bases). Germline V CDR1 and CDR2: SGDLS, YYNGEE. The CDR3 is 15 amino acids. V shed 5 bases and J shed 0 bases, with 15 bases lying between them.

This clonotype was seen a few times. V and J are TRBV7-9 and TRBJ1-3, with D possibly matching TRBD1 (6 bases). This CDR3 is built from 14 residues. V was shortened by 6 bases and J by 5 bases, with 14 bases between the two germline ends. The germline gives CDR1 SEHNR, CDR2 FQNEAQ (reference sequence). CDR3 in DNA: TGTGCCAGCAGTCAATCTACAGGGCGAAACACCATATATTTT. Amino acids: CASSQSTGRNTIYF. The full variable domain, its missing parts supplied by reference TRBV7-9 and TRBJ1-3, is DTGVSQNPRHKITKRGQNVTFRCDPISEHNRLYWYRQTLGQGPEFLTYFQNEAQLEKSRLLSDRFSAERPKGSFSTLEIQRTEQGDSAMYLCASSQSTGRNTIYFGEGSWLTVV.

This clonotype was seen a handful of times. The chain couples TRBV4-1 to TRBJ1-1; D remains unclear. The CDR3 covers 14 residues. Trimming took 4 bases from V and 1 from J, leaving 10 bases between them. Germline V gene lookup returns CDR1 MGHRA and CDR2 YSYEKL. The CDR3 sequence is CASSLEPTNTEAFF. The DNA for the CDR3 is TGCGCCAGCAGCCTAGAACCGACGAACACTGAAGCTTTCTTT.